This T cell receptor beta chain was captured in a study of blood T cell repertoires in COVID-19. Study in general: The United States, Italy and Spain supplied acute and convalescent COVID-19 samples. From T cells, B-cell-depleted T cells, or PBMCs came the material, which was cDNA or gDNA.

Per the authors' pipeline: Estimated nucleated cell counts came from reference gene primer amplification. Method: immunoSEQ multiplex PCR; TCRdb's copy keeps in-frame clones and lacks some. V and J calls and clone size are those listed in that table; D and trimming were worked out from the DNA. The data show 360,000 or so clones, 89% seen once. The CDR3 runs 14 residues. Per the germline V gene, CDR1 is LNHDA and CDR2 is SQIVND (reference sequence). The ends lost 7 bases at V and 4 bases at J; junction bases unmatched: 8. This clonotype originated in a woman aged 55-70 years with COVID-19, enrolled during active disease. The rearrangement links TRBV19 to TRBJ2-5; 8 bases are shared with TRBD1. What was sequenced was peripheral blood. CDR3 bases: TGTGCCAGTACCTCAGGGGGCCCACCAGAGACCCAGTACTTC. It yields the protein CASTSGGPPETQYF.